These 9 T cell receptor beta chains originate from one sample sequenced in a study of T cell responses to AZD1222 COVID-19 vaccine. Data came from immunoSEQ multiplex PCR; TCRdb stores just in-frame clones and leaves some out. The sample has about 130,000 clones; 85% are singletons. This specimen was peripheral blood, taken 28 days after the second dose of the MenACWY control vaccine. The receptors stem from an adult who received the MenACWY meningococcal vaccine as a control.

The genes are TRBV24-1 and TRBJ2-1, with 14 bases matching TRBD2. V was pared by 3 bases and J by 7 bases, with 4 bases of the junction left unmatched. Germline V gene lookup returns CDR1 KGHDR and CDR2 SFDVKD. This CDR3 comprises 16 residues. CDR3 DNA sequence: TGTGCCACCAGTGATCACGGGACTAGCGGGAGTAATGAGCAGTTCTTC. Its translation: CATSDHGTSGSNEQFF.

V and J are TRBV5-5 and TRBJ2-2; the D gene is possibly TRBD1 (6 bases). The CDR3 sequence is 15 residues long. Trimming took 4 bases from V and 8 from J, leaving 18 bases between them. Germline CDR1 reads SGHKS; CDR2 reads YYEKEE (reference sequence). CDR3 sequence (DNA): TGTGCCAGCAGCCTCAGAAGCATACAGGGAGGGGAGCTGTTTTTT. Amino acid sequence: CASSLRSIQGGELFF. Filled out from reference TRBV5-5 and TRBJ2-2, the complete variable domain reads DAGVTQSPTHLIKTRGQQVTLRCSPISGHKSVSWYQQVLGQGPQFIFQYYEKEERGRGNFPDRFSARQFPNYSSELNVNALLLGDSALYLCASSLRSIQGGELFFGEGSRLTVL.

The V and J genes are TRBV27 and TRBJ2-7; 8 nucleotides agree with TRBD2. From germline, CDR1 is MNHEY and CDR2 SMNVEV (reference sequence). This CDR3 contains 15 residues. V lost 2 bases, J lost 3 bases, and 6 bases stayed unmatched. The CDR3 DNA reads as TGTGCCAGCAGTTTACTAGCGGGTAATCGCTACGAGCAGTACTTC. Its translation: CASSLLAGNRYEQYF.

The rearrangement joins TRBV7-6 to TRBJ2-2, with unresolved D. The CDR3 is made up of 14 amino acids. Germline loops: CDR1 SGHVS, CDR2 FNYEAQ. V dropped 3 bases and J dropped 6 bases, with 11 bases sitting between them. The CDR3: CASSFRSFAGELFF. The CDR3 region has the DNA TGTGCCAGCAGCTTCAGAAGTTTTGCCGGGGAGCTGTTTTTT.

V and J are TRBV6-5 and TRBJ1-1; tentative D call: TRBD1 (6 bases). Germline V gives CDR1 MNHEY, CDR2 SVGAGI. V was clipped by 7 bases and J by 4 bases, with 16 bases between them. CDR3 length: 14 amino acids. This CDR3 reads CASIRGFSGTEAFF. For the CDR3, the DNA is TGTGCCAGCATCAGGGGATTTTCGGGCACTGAAGCTTTCTTT.

This sequence joins TRBV30 and TRBJ1-5; a weak D match, TRBD1 (5 bases). Germline values: CDR1 GTSNPN, CDR2 SVGIG (reference sequence). This CDR3 is built from 15 residues. Between the trimmed V and J ends, which lost 0 bases and 4 bases, there was a span of 13 bases. CDR3 loop: CAWSVRGDRNQPQHF. CDR3 DNA: TGTGCCTGGAGTGTACGAGGGGATCGGAATCAGCCCCAGCATTTT.

This chain links TRBV6-5 with TRBJ1-6; the D is unclear. In germline, CDR1 is MNHEY, CDR2 SVGAGI. The CDR3 is made up of 14 amino acids. Trimming removed 8 bases at V and 5 bases at J, with 13 bases between. This CDR3 is CASGRESDNSPLHF. CDR3 coding DNA: TGTGCCAGCGGCCGGGAATCAGATAATTCACCCCTCCACTTT.

The V and J genes are TRBV6-2 or TRBV6-3 and TRBJ1-1; D is unresolved. The CDR3 sequence is 13 residues long. Germline CDR1 is MNHEY and CDR2 is SVGEGT. V was trimmed by 2 bases and J by 7 bases, leaving 11 bases between them. The CDR3 is CASSYRAEGEAFF. The CDR3 DNA sequence: TGTGCCAGCAGTTACAGGGCAGAAGGTGAAGCTTTCTTT.

The chain recombines TRBV28 with TRBJ1-1; no clear D. The V gene's germline CDR1 is MDHEN and CDR2 SYDVKM. The CDR3 contains 11 residues. V lost 10 bases and J lost 7, with 13 bases in between. CDR3 nucleotide sequence: TGTGCCACAACGGTGGGCCGTGAAGCTTTCTTT. Translating it yields CATTVGREAFF. The full variable domain, in which reference TRBV28 and TRBJ1-1 provide the parts outside the CDR3, is DVKVTQSSRYLVKRTGEKVFLECVQDMDHENMFWYRQDPGLGLRLIYFSYDVKMKEKGDIPEGYSVSREKKERFSLILESASTNQTSMYLCATTVGREAFFGQGTRLTVV.